The TCR beta chain described here comes from a study of blood T cell repertoires in COVID-19. Study summary: The origin of the acute and convalescent COVID-19 samples was the United States, Italy and Spain. PBMCs, B-cell-depleted T cells, or T cells provided the cDNA or gDNA that made up the material.

Germline lookup yields CDR1 LNHDA and CDR2 SQIVND (reference sequence). The CDR3 contains 16 residues. V was clipped by 5 bases and J by 5 bases, with 18 bases between them. As originally analysed: Reference gene primer amplification in the assay estimated nucleated cell counts. Only in-frame clones appear in the TCRdb table, and some are missing; sequencing was by immunoSEQ multiplex PCR. V and J calls and clone size are given by that table; D and trimming were obtained from the DNA. The table lists roughly 230,000 clones, about 83% of them singletons, with around 6% in the top ten. Sequencing was performed on peripheral blood. The chain is built from TRBV19 and TRBJ2-2, with TRBD2 as a possible D gene (6 bases). This TCR was sampled from a human donor in a cohort sampled during active COVID-19. This chain's CDR3 is CASSPIVGGATGELFF. The CDR3 DNA reads TGTGCCAGTAGTCCGATCGTCGGAGGGGCAACCGGGGAGCTGTTTTTT.